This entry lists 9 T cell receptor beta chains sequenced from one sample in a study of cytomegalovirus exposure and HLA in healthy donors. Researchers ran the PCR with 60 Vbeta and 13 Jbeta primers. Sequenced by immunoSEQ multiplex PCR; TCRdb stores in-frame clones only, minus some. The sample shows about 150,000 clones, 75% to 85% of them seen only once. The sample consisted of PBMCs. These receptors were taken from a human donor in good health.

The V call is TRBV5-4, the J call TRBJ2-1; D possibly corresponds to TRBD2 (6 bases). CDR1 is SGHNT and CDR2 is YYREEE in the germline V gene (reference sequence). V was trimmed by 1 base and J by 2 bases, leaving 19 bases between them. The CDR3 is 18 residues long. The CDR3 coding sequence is TGTGCCAGCAGCTTGACAAATAGGACGGAGGGGACCTACAATGAGCAGTTCTTC. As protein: CASSLTNRTEGTYNEQFF.

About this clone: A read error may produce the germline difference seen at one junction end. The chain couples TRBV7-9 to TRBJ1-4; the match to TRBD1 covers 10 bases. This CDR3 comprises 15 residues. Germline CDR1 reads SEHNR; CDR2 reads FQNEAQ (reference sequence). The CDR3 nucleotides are TGTTCCAGCAGCTCCGATACCTTTACCGGGACAGGGGATGTTTTT. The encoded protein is CSSSSDTFTGTGDVF.

The CDR3 nucleotides read TGTGCCAGCAGTTTAACCATAGCGGGACCTTACGAGCAGTACTTC. Translated: CASSLTIAGPYEQYF. J is TRBJ2-7 and V is TRBV27, with 8 bases that match TRBD2. CDR1 is MNHEY, CDR2 SMNVEV, per germline (reference sequence). The CDR3 is made up of 15 amino acids. V shed 2 bases and J 4 bases; nucleotides not matched to a gene: 7.

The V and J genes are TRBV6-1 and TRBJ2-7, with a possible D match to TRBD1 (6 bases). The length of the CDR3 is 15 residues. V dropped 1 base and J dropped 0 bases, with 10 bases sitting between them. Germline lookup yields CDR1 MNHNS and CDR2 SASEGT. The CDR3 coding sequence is TGTGCCAGCAGTGAAGGCCACAGGGACTCCTACGAGCAGTACTTC. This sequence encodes CASSEGHRDSYEQYF.

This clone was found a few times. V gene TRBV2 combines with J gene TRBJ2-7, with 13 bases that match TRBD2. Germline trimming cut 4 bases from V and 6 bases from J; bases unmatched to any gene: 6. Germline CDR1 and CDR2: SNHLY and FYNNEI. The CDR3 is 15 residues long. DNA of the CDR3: TGTGCCAGCAGTGCGGGGACTAGCGGGATAGGCGAGCAGTACTTC. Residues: CASSAGTSGIGEQYF. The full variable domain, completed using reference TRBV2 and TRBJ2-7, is EPEVTQTPSHQVTQMGQEVILRCVPISNHLYFYWYRQILGQKVEFLVSFYNNEISEKSEIFDDQFSVERPDGSNFTLKIRSTKLEDSAMYFCASSAGTSGIGEQYFGPGTRLTVT.

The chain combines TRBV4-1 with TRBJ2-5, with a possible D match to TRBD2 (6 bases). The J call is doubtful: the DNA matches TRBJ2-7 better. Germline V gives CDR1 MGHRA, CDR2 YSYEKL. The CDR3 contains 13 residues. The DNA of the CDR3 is TGCGCCAGCAGCCAAGTCTCGGGGGACGAGCAGTACTTC. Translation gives CASSQVSGDEQYF.

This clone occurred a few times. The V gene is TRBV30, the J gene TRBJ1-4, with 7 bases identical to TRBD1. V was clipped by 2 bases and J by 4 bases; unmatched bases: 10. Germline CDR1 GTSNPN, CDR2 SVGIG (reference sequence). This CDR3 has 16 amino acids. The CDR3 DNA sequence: TGTGCCTGGAGTAACTTTAGACAGGGCGGTAATGAAAAACTGTTTTTT. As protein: CAWSNFRQGGNEKLFF.

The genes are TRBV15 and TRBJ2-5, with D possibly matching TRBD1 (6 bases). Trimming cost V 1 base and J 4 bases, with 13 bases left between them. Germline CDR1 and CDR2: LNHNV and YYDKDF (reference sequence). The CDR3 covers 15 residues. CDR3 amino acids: CATSRGHRDGETQYF. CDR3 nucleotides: TGTGCCACCAGCAGAGGGCACAGGGATGGAGAGACCCAGTACTTC.

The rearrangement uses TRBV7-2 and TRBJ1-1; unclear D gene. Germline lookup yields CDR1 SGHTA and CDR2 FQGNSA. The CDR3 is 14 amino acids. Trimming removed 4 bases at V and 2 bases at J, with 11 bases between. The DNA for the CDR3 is TGTGCCAGCAGCTATGACACCCCAAACACTGAAGCTTTCTTT. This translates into CASSYDTPNTEAFF.